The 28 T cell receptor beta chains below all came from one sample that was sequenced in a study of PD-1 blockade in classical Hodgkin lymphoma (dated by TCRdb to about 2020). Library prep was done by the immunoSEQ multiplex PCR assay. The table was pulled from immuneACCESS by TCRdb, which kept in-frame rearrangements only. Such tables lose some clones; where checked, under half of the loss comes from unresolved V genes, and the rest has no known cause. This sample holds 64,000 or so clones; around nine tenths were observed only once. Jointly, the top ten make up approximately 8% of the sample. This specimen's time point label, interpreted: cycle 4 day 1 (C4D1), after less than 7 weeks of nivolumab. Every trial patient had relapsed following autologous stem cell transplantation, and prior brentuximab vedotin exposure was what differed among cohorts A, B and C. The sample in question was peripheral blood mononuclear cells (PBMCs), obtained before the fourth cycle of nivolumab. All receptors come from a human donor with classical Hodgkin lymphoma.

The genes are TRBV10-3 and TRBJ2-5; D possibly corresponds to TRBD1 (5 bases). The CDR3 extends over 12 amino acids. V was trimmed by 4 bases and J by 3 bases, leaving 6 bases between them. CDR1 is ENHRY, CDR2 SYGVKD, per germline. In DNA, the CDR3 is TGTGCCATCAGTGCCAGGGAAGAGACCCAGTACTTC. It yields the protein CAISAREETQYF.

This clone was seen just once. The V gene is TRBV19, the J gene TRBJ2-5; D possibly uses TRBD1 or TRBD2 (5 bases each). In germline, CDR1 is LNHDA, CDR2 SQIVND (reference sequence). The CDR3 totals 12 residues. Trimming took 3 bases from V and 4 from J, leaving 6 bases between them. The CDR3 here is CASSIGAETQYF. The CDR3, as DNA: TGTGCCAGTAGTATCGGGGCAGAGACCCAGTACTTC.

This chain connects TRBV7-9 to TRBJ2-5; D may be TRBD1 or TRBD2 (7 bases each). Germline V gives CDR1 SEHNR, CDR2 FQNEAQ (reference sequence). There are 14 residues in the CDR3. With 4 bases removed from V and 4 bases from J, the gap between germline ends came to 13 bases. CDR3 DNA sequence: TGTGCCAGCAGCTATGACAGGGAGGGAGAGACCCAGTACTTC. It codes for CASSYDREGETQYF.

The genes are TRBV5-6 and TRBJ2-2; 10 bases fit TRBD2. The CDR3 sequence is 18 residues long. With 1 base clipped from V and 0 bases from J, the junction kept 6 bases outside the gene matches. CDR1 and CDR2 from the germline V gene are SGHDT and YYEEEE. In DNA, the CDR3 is TGTGCCAGCAGCTTGTCACTAGCGGGAACGGCGAACACCGGGGAGCTGTTTTTT. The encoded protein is CASSLSLAGTANTGELFF.

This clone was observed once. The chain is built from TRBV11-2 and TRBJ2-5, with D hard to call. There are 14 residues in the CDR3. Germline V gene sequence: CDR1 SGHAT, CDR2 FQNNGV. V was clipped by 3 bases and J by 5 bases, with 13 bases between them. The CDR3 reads CASSFYERPETQYF. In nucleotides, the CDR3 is TGTGCCAGCAGCTTTTACGAGAGGCCCGAGACCCAGTACTTC.

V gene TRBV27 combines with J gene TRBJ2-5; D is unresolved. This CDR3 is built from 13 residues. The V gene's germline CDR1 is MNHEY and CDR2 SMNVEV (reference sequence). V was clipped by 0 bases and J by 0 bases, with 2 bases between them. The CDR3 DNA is TGTGCCAGCAGTTTATCGGACCAAGAGACCCAGTACTTC. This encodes CASSLSDQETQYF.

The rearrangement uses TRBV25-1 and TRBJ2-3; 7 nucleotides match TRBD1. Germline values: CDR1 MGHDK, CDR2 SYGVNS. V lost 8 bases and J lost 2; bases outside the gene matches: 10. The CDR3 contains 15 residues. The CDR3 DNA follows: TGTGCCAGCTATCACTGGGACAGCCTCACAGATACGCAGTATTTT. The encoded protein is CASYHWDSLTDTQYF. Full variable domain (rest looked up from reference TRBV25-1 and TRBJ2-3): EADIYQTPRYLVIGTGKKITLECSQTMGHDKMYWYQQDPGMELHLIHYSYGVNSTEKGDLSSESTVSRIRTEHFPLTLESARPSHTSQYLCASYHWDSLTDTQYFGPGTRLTVL.

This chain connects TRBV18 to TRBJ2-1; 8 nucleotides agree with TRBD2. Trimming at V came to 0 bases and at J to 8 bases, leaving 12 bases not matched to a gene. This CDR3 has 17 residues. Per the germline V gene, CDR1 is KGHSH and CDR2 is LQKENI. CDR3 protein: CASSPPVRSGSRDEQFF. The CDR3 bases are TGTGCCAGCTCACCACCCGTAAGAAGCGGGAGTCGGGATGAGCAGTTCTTC.

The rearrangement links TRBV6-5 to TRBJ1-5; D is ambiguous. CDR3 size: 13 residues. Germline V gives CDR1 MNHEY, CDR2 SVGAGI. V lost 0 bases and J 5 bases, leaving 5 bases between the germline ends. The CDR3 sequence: CASSYSRYQPQHF. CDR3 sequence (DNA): TGTGCCAGCAGTTACTCTCGATATCAGCCCCAGCATTTT.

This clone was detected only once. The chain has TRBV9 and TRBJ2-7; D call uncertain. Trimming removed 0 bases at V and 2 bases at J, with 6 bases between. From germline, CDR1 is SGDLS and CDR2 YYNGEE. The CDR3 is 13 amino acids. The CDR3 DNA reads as TGTGCCAGCAGCGTAGTAGTGGCCTACGAGCAGTACTTC. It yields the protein CASSVVVAYEQYF.

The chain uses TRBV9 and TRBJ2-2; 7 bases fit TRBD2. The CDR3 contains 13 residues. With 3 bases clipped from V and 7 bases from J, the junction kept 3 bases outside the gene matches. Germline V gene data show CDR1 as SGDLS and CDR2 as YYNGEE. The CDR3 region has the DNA TGTGCCAGCAGCGCGAGGGAGGGCGGGGAGCTGTTTTTT. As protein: CASSAREGGELFF.

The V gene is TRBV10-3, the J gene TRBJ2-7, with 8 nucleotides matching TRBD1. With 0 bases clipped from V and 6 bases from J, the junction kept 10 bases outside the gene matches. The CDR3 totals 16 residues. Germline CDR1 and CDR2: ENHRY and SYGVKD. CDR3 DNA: TGTGCCATCAGTGAGTCAGGGGGACAGGCCGTTCGCGAGCAGTACTTC. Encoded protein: CAISESGGQAVREQYF.

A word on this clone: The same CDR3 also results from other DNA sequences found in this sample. As DNA, the CDR3 is TGTGCCAGCAGTTTACAAGCCACAGATACGCAGTATTTT. Residues: CASSLQATDTQYF. J is TRBJ2-3 and V is TRBV28; D is unclear. CDR1 and CDR2 from the germline V gene are MDHEN and SYDVKM. The CDR3 runs 13 residues. V was trimmed by 2 bases and J by 2 bases, leaving 5 bases between them.

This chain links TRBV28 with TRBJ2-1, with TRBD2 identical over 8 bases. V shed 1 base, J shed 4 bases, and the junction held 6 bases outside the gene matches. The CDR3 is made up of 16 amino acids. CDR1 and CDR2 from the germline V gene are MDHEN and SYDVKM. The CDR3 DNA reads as TGTGCCAGCAGTTTATACCACACTAGCGGTTACAATGAGCAGTTCTTC. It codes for CASSLYHTSGYNEQFF.

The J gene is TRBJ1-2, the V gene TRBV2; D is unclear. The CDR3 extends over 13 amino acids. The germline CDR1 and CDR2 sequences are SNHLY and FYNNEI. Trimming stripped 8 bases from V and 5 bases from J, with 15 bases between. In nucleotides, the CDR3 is TGTGCCAGCGGGGAGGTTATGGGTTATGGCTACACCTTC. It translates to CASGEVMGYGYTF.

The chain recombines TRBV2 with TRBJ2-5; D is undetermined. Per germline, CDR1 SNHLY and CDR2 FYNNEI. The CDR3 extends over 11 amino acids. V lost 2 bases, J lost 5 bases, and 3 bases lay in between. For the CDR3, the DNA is TGTGCCAGCAGTGAAAAGGAGACCCAGTACTTC. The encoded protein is CASSEKETQYF.

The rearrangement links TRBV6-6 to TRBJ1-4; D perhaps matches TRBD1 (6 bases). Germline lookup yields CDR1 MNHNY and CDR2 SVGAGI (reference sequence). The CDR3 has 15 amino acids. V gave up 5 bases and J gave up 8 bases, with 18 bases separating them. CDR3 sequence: CASSPQGSQREKLFF. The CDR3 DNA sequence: TGTGCCAGCAGTCCCCAGGGGTCCCAGCGCGAAAAACTGTTTTTT.

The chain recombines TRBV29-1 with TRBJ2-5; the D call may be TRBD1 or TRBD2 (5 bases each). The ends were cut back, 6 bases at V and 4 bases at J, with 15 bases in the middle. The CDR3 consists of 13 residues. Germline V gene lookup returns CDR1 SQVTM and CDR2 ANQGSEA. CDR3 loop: CSVAGTWGETQYF. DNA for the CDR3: TGCAGCGTCGCCGGGACGTGGGGAGAGACCCAGTACTTC.

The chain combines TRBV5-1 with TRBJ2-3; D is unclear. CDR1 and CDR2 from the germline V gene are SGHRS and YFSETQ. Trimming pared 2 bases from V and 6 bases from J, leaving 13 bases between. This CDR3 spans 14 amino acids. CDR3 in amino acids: CASSLVNYQDTQYF. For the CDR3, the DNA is TGCGCCAGCAGCTTAGTGAATTACCAGGATACGCAGTATTTT.

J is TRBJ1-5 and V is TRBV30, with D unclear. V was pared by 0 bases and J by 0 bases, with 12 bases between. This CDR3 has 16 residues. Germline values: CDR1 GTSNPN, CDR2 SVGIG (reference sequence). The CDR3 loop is CAWSVPREYSNQPQHF. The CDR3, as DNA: TGTGCCTGGAGTGTACCCCGGGAATATAGCAATCAGCCCCAGCATTTT.

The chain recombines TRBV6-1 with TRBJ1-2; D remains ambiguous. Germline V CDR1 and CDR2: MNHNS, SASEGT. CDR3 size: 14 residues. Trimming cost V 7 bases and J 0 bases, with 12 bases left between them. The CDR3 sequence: CASIGPRPNYGYTF. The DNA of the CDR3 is TGTGCCAGCATAGGTCCGAGACCTAACTATGGCTACACCTTC.

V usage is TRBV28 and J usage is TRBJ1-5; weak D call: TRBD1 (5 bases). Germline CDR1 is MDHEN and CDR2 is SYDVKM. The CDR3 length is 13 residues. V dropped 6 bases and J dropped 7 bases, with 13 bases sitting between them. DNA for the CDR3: TGTGCCAGCAGACAAGCCGGGACCCAGCCCCAGCATTTT. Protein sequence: CASRQAGTQPQHF.

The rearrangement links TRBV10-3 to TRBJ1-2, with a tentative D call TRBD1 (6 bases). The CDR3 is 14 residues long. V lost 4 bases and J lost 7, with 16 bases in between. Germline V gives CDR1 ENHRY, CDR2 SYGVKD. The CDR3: CAISGSGQLSGYTF. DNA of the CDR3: TGTGCCATCAGTGGCTCCGGACAGTTATCTGGCTACACCTTC.

As DNA, the CDR3 is TGCGCCAGCAGCCTAGCGCCAGGGGGGGGGACCGGGGAGCTGTTTTTT. This codes for CASSLAPGGGTGELFF. The genes are TRBV5-1 and TRBJ2-2; tentatively, D is TRBD1 or TRBD2 (7 bases each). Trimming removed 4 bases at V and 5 bases at J, with 18 bases between. The V gene's germline CDR1 is SGHRS and CDR2 YFSETQ. This CDR3 contains 16 residues.

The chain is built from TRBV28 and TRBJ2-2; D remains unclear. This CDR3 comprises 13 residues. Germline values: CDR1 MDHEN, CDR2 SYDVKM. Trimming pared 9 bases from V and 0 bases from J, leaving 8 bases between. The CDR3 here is CASPDPNTGELFF. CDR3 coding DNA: TGTGCCAGTCCCGACCCGAACACCGGGGAGCTGTTTTTT.

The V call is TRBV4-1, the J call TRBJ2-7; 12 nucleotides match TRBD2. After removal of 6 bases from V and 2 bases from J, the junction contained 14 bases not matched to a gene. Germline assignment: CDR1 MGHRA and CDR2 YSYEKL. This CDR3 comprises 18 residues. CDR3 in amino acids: CASSPQPWTSGVAYEQYF. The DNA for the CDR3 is TGCGCCAGCAGTCCACAACCTTGGACTAGCGGGGTCGCCTACGAGCAGTACTTC.

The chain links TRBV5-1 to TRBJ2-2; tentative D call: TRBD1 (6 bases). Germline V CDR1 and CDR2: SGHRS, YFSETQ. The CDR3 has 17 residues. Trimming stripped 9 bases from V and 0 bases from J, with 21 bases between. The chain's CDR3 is CATQRTVVGANTGELFF. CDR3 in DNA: TGCGCCACCCAGAGGACAGTAGTTGGGGCGAACACCGGGGAGCTGTTTTTT.

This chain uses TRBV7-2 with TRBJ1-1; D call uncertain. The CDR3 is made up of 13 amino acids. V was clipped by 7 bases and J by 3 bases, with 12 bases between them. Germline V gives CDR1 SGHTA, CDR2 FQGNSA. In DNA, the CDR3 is TGTGCCAGCACCCCAAATCGGGACACTGAAGCTTTCTTT. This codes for CASTPNRDTEAFF.